This T cell receptor (beta chain) stems from a study of T cell responses to AZD1222 COVID-19 vaccine (dated by TCRdb to the early 2020s). General notes on the study: TCR sequencing covered fewer than 250 trial participants: roughly 200 given two doses of AZD1222 and around 26 given two doses of MenACWY control vaccine. Trial participants were enrolled into age subgroups of 18-55, 56-69 and 70-plus years, which contained about 150, 27 and 61 TCR-sequenced participants, respectively.

This sample's time point label indicates: about 28 days (+/-7) after the second vaccine dose. AZD1222 recipients whose second dose came at about 4 weeks and those whose second dose came at about 12 weeks were combined into one group, since spike-specific TCR depth and breadth did not differ between the two schedules. Vaccinee samples came from UK trials COV001 and COV002, including a single-blind randomized controlled phase 2/3 trial of AZD1222 (ChAdOx1 nCoV-19) in healthy adults. For TCRbeta chain sequencing, PBMC samples were collected from trial participants at day 0 and at day 28 after the second dose. The CDR3 regions of human TCRbeta chains were subjected to immunosequencing. As for the authors' bioinformatics: TCRs in the repertoires were matched against a reference library of SARS-CoV-2-specific TCRs that had been generated with the MIRA antigen-specificity platform. Breadth was defined as the fraction of unique TCRs that were SARS-CoV-2-associated. Depth was defined as the fraction of total T cells that were SARS-CoV-2-associated. Using the MIRA data, each spike-specific TCR was assigned both to the spike region to which the TCR was reactive and to a CD4 or CD8 class. Log10-transformed breadth and depth values were compared by one-way ANOVA with Sidak's multiple comparisons tests. Not all clones reach the TCRdb copy of this immuneACCESS table, which keeps in-frame sequences only. Checked studies attribute under half of the gap to unresolved V genes and leave the rest unexplained. The V and J calls and the clone size are those of that table, but D and trimming were determined from the DNA. The table for this sample lists around 100,000 clones; about 85% of them were counted only once. The leading ten clones occupy 2% to 3% of the sample.

Note on this clone: Its antigen is currently not known. No quality values exist for individual bases; no much larger clone is one base distant.

General conclusions and limits of the study: Conclusions about previously exposed vaccinees were limited because only a handful of AZD1222 recipients were SARS-CoV-2 seropositive at baseline. Participants were mostly white British and included more females than males, and it was suggested by the authors that clonal diversity may have been underestimated. Spike-specific TCR breadth and depth rose significantly after two AZD1222 doses compared with day 0 and with MenACWY recipients. Epitopes outside the regions mutated in the B.1.351 and B.1.1.7 variants were reportedly recognized by nearly half of the unique spike-specific TCRs. Because no day 14 peak-response samples were available, repertoires were characterized only after the peak T cell response. The vaccine-associated CD4 TCRs covered the entire spike protein, and the dominant responses fell in regions 160-218 and 743-854. The 56-69-year group was small, and its depth increase did not reach significance, likely because of low power.

CDR1 and CDR2, looked up from the germline V gene, are SGHRS and YFSETQ. The cysteine opens and the phenylalanine closes a CDR3 of 13 amino acids. Of all the DNA, just the CDR3 is kept, 39 bases in frame from base 1. V gives up 6 bases and J gives up 9 bases, and the segment between their germline ends measures 16 bases. This sequence was found in an adult who received the AZD1222 COVID-19 vaccine. In this chain, TRBV5-1 is recombined with TRBJ2-1; a weak D assignment points to TRBD2 (6 bases agree). This specimen consisted of peripheral blood, obtained 28 days after the second AZD1222 dose. At the DNA level, the sequence is TGCGCCAGCAAAACCGGGTGGGGAGGTGAGCAGTTCTTC. It codes for CASKTGWGGEQFF.